This entry lists 26 T cell receptor beta chains sequenced from one sample in a study of metastatic and nonmetastatic thyroid tumors. TCRdb recomputed clones from the PCR reads via MiXCR. Found here are 100,000 or so clones, 15% of them singletons; the top ten hold roughly 4%. Not a single patient had been given any form of treatment at any point before undergoing thyroid surgery. Specimen: blood. These TCRs come from a female donor with papillary thyroid cancer or a benign thyroid nodule (not recorded which). Some clones in this sample may be carry-over from other donors' samples.

In this sample, this clone turned up a few times. With a much larger clone just one base away, this may be a read error. The chain recombines TRBV28 with TRBJ1-5; 7 nucleotides agree with TRBD1. Germline V lookup: CDR1 MDHEN, CDR2 SYDVKM. This CDR3 comprises 15 residues. The CDR3 protein is CASFGQAHSNQPHHF. As DNA, the CDR3 is TGTGCCAGCTTCGGACAGGCCCATAGCAATCAGCCCCATCATTTT.

This clone was observed a few times. A much larger clonotype is one base distant, so this may be a read error. The J gene is TRBJ1-5, the V gene TRBV19; TRBD1 is a possible D gene (5 bases). CDR1 and CDR2 from the germline V gene are LNHDA and SQIVND (reference sequence). V was pared by 6 bases and J by 3 bases, with 21 bases between. The CDR3 has 17 residues. CDR3 sequence (DNA): TGTGCCAGTAGATGGGTCGGGTTACAGGTAAACAATCAGCCCCAGCATTTT. Its translation: CASRWVGLQVNNQPQHF.

To note about this clone: A much larger clonotype is one base distant, so this may be a read error. V is TRBV4-2 and J is TRBJ2-1; 7 bases align to TRBD1. CDR3 size: 14 residues. Germline values: CDR1 LGHNA, CDR2 YNFKEQ. The DNA for the CDR3 is TGTGCCAGCAGCTCCCGACAGGGATACAATGAGCAGTTATTC. As protein: CASSSRQGYNEQLF.

J is TRBJ2-7 and V is TRBV11-2, with D unresolved. The CDR3 covers 14 residues. V was clipped by 5 bases and J by 6 bases, with 17 bases between them. Germline V CDR1 and CDR2: SGHAT, FQNNGV. CDR3 sequence reads: CASSPVFVGCEQYF. CDR3 bases: TGTGCCAGCAGCCCTGTTTTTGTCGGGTGCGAGCAGTACTTC. The full variable domain, rest sourced from reference TRBV11-2 and TRBJ2-7, is EAGVAQSPRYKIIEKRQSVAFWCNPISGHATLYWYQQILGQGPKLLIQFQNNGVVDDSQLPKDRFSAERLKGVDSTLKIQPAKLEDSAVYLCASSPVFVGCEQYFGPGTRLTVT.

This clone came up many times. V gene TRBV20-1 combines with J gene TRBJ2-2; D is perhaps TRBD1 or TRBD2 (5 bases each). V shed 6 bases and J shed 6 bases, with 8 bases lying between them. This CDR3 has 11 amino acids. The germline V gene encodes CDR1 DFQATT and CDR2 SNEGSKA (reference sequence). The CDR3 protein is CSAGDAGELFF. Here the CDR3 DNA reads TGCAGTGCGGGGGACGCCGGGGAGCTGTTTTTT.

The sample holds a few counts of this clone. A much bigger clone sits one base away, suggesting this may be a read error. The chain combines TRBV4-2 with TRBJ2-7; perhaps TRBD2 as D (6 bases). V lost 3 bases to trimming and J lost 3 bases, with 18 bases between them. CDR1 is LGHNA, CDR2 YNFKEQ, per germline. The CDR3 has 16 amino acids. The CDR3 is CASSHTICPRGYEQYF. The CDR3 DNA follows: TGTGCCAGCAGCCATACTATCTGCCCGCGGGGCTACGAGCAGTACTTC.

A remark on this clone: A much larger clone differs by one base, so this may be a read error. This chain connects TRBV20-1 to TRBJ2-3, with a possible D match to TRBD1 (6 bases). The CDR3 length is 17 residues. The V gene's germline CDR1 is DFQATT and CDR2 SNEGSKA (reference sequence). This chain's CDR3 is CSAPSLDWGPSTGTQYF. CDR3 coding DNA: TGCAGTGCTCCGTCCCTGGATTGGGGGCCTAGCACAGGTACGCAGTATTTT.

This clone was observed many times. V is TRBV28 and J is TRBJ2-1, with a possible D match to TRBD2 (7 bases). Germline lookup yields CDR1 MDHEN and CDR2 SYDVKM. The V end was cut by 7 bases, the J end by 10 bases, with 20 bases between. The CDR3 contains 14 residues. CDR3 bases: TGTGCCAGCACCCCACCGGGGGGCAGGGGAGAGCAGTTCTTC. Its translation is CASTPPGGRGEQFF.

This chain joins TRBV6-1 and TRBJ2-5; TRBD2 is a possible D gene (5 bases). The CDR3 has 13 amino acids. Trimming took off 6 bases at V and 2 bases at J, with 10 bases between the two ends. CDR1 is MNHNS, CDR2 SASEGT, per germline. Here the CDR3 DNA reads TGTGCCAGCAGCCGACTATTTCAAGAGACCCAGTACTTC. Translation gives CASSRLFQETQYF.

This clone occurred a few times. This sequence may be a read error, since a much larger clone differs from it by one base. The chain uses TRBV29-1 and TRBJ1-3, with D uncertain. Deletions cut 6 bases from V and 0 bases from J, with 12 bases between. This CDR3 spans 14 amino acids. CDR1 and CDR2 (germline): SQVTM, ANQGSEA. CDR3 residues: CSVRYSGSGNTIYF. The CDR3 DNA reads as TGCAGCGTCCGATACAGTGGCTCTGGAAACACCATATATTTT.

The sample holds many counts of this clone. The rearrangement links TRBV30 to TRBJ2-5; 8 bases fit TRBD2. Trimming removed 0 bases from V and 5 bases from J; junction bases left unmatched: 5. Germline lookup yields CDR1 GTSNPN and CDR2 SVGIG (reference sequence). This CDR3 spans 14 amino acids. CDR3 in DNA: TGTGCCTGGAGTGTCGGGGGGGGCGGGGAGACCCAGTACTTC. Amino acid sequence: CAWSVGGGGETQYF.

This clone has just a few counts. This may come from a read error, since a much larger clone is one base off. The CDR3 here is CSAIGGLAGVETQYF. In DNA form, the CDR3 reads TGCAGTGCTATTGGAGGACTAGCGGGGGTAGAGACCCAGTACTTC. The chain employs TRBV20-1 and TRBJ2-5, with TRBD2 matching 13 bases. CDR1 is DFQATT, CDR2 SNEGSKA, per germline (reference sequence). The CDR3 runs to 15 residues. The junction had 6 bases not matched to a gene; V was cut back by 4 bases and J by 4 bases.

The table lists this clone with many counts. This chain links TRBV2 with TRBJ2-1; TRBD2 matches 11 bases. The CDR3 is 15 amino acids. The germline V gene has CDR1 SNHLY and CDR2 FYNNEI. V was pared by 8 bases and J by 1 base, with 4 bases of the junction left unmatched. CDR3 DNA sequence: TGTGCCAGCCTTCTAGCGGGGGGATCCTACAATGAGCAGTTCTTC. Protein product: CASLLAGGSYNEQFF.

In this sample, this clone turned up a few times. This may arise from a read error, as a much more abundant clone is one base away. The chain joins TRBV29-1 to TRBJ2-7; D might be TRBD1 or TRBD2, each matching 5 bases. CDR3 length equals 11 residues. Germline CDR1 SQVTM, CDR2 ANQGSEA. The ends were cut back, 7 bases at V and 3 bases at J, with 10 bases in the middle. The CDR3 DNA follows: TGCAGCGCAGGGACGGACTACGAGCAGTACTTC. This encodes CSAGTDYEQYF.

This clone was observed a handful of times. The V call is TRBV28, the J call TRBJ2-7; 9 nucleotides match TRBD1. This CDR3 has 14 residues. Germline V CDR1 and CDR2: MDHEN, SYDVKM. The V segment lost 6 bases and the J segment 5 bases; nucleotides outside the gene matches: 8. Written as DNA, the CDR3 is TGTGCCAGCAGCATAGGACAGGGGCGAAACGAGCAGTACTTC. Encoded protein: CASSIGQGRNEQYF.

This chain joins TRBV6-2 or TRBV6-3 and TRBJ1-3; no clear D. The germline CDR1 and CDR2 sequences are MNHEY and SVGEGT. The germline V and J ends were trimmed by 2 bases and 0 bases, with 8 bases remaining between them. This CDR3 is 15 amino acids long. The CDR3 sequence: CASSYAGRSGNTIYF. DNA for the CDR3: TGTGCCAGCAGTTACGCGGGCCGCTCTGGAAACACCATATATTTT.

This clone was observed at least ten times. The V gene is TRBV5-1, the J gene TRBJ1-1, with a weak D call TRBD1 (5 bases). This CDR3 has 17 residues. V was cut by 0 bases and J by 0 bases, with 15 bases left in between. Germline V gene sequence: CDR1 SGHRS, CDR2 YFSETQ. CDR3 residues: CASSLAPGGDLNTEAFF. CDR3 sequence (DNA): TGCGCCAGCAGCTTGGCCCCGGGAGGGGACTTGAACACTGAAGCTTTCTTT.

This clone was observed a single time. A read error may account for a junction end that differs from germline. CDR3 in amino acids: CARSFPGPNSPLHF. CDR3 bases: TGTGCCAGAAGTTTCCCGGGGCCGAATTCACCCCTACACTTT. The chain has TRBV27 and TRBJ1-6; TRBD1 might be the D (5 bases). The CDR3 is 14 residues long. The V gene's germline CDR1 is MNHEY and CDR2 SMNVEV (reference sequence).

Comments on this clone: Just one base apart from a much larger clone, this may be a read error. The same CDR3 also results from other DNA sequences found in this sample. The V and J genes are TRBV7-9 and TRBJ2-5, with D possibly being TRBD2 (6 bases). CDR1 SEHNR and CDR2 FQNEAQ come from the germline V gene (reference sequence). There are 14 residues in the CDR3. Trimming cost V 3 bases and J 4 bases, with 12 bases left between them. The DNA of the CDR3 is TGTGCCAGCAGCTTGACTAGTGGGGGAGAGACCCAGTACTTC. Protein: CASSLTSGGETQYF. The variable domain in full, with the rest retrieved from reference TRBV7-9 and TRBJ2-5, is DTGVSQNPRHKITKRGQNVTFRCDPISEHNRLYWYRQTLGQGPEFLTYFQNEAQLEKSRLLSDRFSAERPKGSFSTLEIQRTEQGDSAMYLCASSLTSGGETQYFGPGTRLLVL.

This clone was recorded many times. This rearrangement joins TRBV2 to TRBJ1-3, with unresolved D. V lost 8 bases to trimming and J lost 2 bases, with 13 bases between them. The CDR3 is 14 amino acids. CDR1 is SNHLY, CDR2 FYNNEI, per germline. CDR3 in DNA: TGTGCCAGCGGTAACAAAAGGGCTGGAAACACCATATATTTT. Protein: CASGNKRAGNTIYF.

The gene calls are TRBV19 and TRBJ2-5; 7 bases agree with TRBD1. CDR1 is LNHDA, CDR2 SQIVND, per germline (reference sequence). Trimming took 6 bases from V and 4 from J; bases not matched to a gene: 11. This CDR3 has 15 residues. CDR3 sequence: CASRQRQGLRETQYF. For the CDR3, the DNA is TGTGCCAGTAGGCAACGACAGGGCTTACGAGAGACCCAGTACTTC.

The sample holds a few counts of this clone. The rearrangement links TRBV6-1 to TRBJ1-5, with 7 nucleotides matching TRBD1. This CDR3 has 15 residues. The V segment lost 6 bases and the J segment 2 bases; nucleotides outside the gene matches: 7. Germline V gene sequence: CDR1 MNHNS, CDR2 SASEGT. In DNA form, the CDR3 reads TGTGCCAGCAGCATCGGACAGGCTGGCAATCAGCCCCAGCATTTT. Amino acids: CASSIGQAGNQPQHF.

This clone was seen once. This CDR3 is CASSLVPTGEYYF. In nucleotides, the CDR3 is TGTGCCAGCAGCTTGGTCCCTACGGGCGAGTATTACTTC. The chain employs TRBV7-3 and TRBJ2-7; D is undetermined. Germline V gene data show CDR1 as SGHTA and CDR2 as FQGTGA. V was trimmed by 3 bases and J by 13 bases, leaving 19 bases between them. The CDR3 totals 13 residues.

The rearrangement joins TRBV19 to TRBJ1-2, with D unresolved. V gave up 6 bases and J gave up 8 bases, with 13 bases separating them. The CDR3 has 12 amino acids. Germline V CDR1 and CDR2: LNHDA, SQIVND (reference sequence). This CDR3 is CASRDGSRGYTF. The CDR3 DNA is TGTGCCAGTAGGGACGGAAGTAGGGGCTACACCTTC.

As for this clone: The sample holds other DNA sequences that translate to the same CDR3. The chain recombines TRBV5-1 with TRBJ2-5; TRBD2 aligns across 7 bases. Losses at the gene ends were 6 bases for V and 0 bases for J; bases not matched to a gene: 26. CDR1 is SGHRS, CDR2 YFSETQ, per germline. There are 21 residues in the CDR3. CDR3 residues: CASKPPSGGTTPTQYQETQYF. The CDR3 bases are TGCGCCAGCAAGCCTCCTAGCGGTGGGACCACACCCACTCAGTACCAAGAGACCCAGTACTTC.

This clone occurred many times. Additional DNA sequences in this sample encode the identical CDR3. The rearrangement joins TRBV2 to TRBJ1-6; the D is unclear. The germline V and J ends were trimmed by 1 base and 6 bases, with 10 bases remaining between them. This CDR3 comprises 15 residues. Germline CDR1 reads SNHLY; CDR2 reads FYNNEI. This chain's CDR3 is CASSEEAAPNSPLHF. In DNA, the CDR3 is TGTGCCAGCAGTGAAGAGGCGGCACCTAATTCACCCCTCCACTTT.